This T cell receptor beta chain emerged from a study of T cell repertoires in cytomegalovirus infection (dated by TCRdb to about 2019). Some background on the complete study: Because public TCR beta signatures pointed to carriage of CMV infection together with the matching HLA type, the HLA type of each donor mattered for the analysis. Overall study outcomes, separate from this receptor: In both this cohort and an independent roughly 360-donor cohort, the cumulative frequency of public TCR beta family members distinguished carriers of CMV infection plus the relevant HLA type. The ex vivo response was dominated by HLA-C-restricted CMV-specific TCR beta clonotypes, and the single most frequent clonotype in two of eight donors was supplied by these HLA-C-restricted clonotypes.

Ends trimmed: V by 4 bases, J by 8 bases; bases unmatched to a gene: 9. From the cysteine through the phenylalanine, the CDR3 covers 16 amino acids. The sequence is cut down to CDR3 DNA, 48 bases in frame from base 1. The germline V gene specifies SGHVS as CDR1 and FQNEAQ as CDR2. Instrument used: Illumina HiSeq 1500. The public reads were reprocessed in TCRdb via fastp at Q25 and MiXCR, keeping in-frame beta chains. Each record represents a unique CDR3 protein, reported with the most common genes and DNA among its rows. Within this sample are 300,000 to 450,000 distinct CDR3 sequences, with about a sixth of them counted one time only. 8.5% to 10% of the sample belongs to the ten largest clones. In its sample, this clonotype was seen many times. What antigen it recognizes has not been identified. No base qualities exist here, and no much larger clone lies one base off it.

The sample comprised PBMCs. Rearrangement joined TRBV7-8 to TRBJ2-1; the central 12 bases match TRBD1. The source is a human donor in good health (CMV status not recorded). Some clones in this sample may be carry-over from other donors' samples. CDR3 sequence: CASSSIWDRGRDEQFF. In nucleotides, the sequence is TGTGCCAGCAGCTCGATCTGGGACAGGGGGCGAGATGAGCAGTTCTTC.